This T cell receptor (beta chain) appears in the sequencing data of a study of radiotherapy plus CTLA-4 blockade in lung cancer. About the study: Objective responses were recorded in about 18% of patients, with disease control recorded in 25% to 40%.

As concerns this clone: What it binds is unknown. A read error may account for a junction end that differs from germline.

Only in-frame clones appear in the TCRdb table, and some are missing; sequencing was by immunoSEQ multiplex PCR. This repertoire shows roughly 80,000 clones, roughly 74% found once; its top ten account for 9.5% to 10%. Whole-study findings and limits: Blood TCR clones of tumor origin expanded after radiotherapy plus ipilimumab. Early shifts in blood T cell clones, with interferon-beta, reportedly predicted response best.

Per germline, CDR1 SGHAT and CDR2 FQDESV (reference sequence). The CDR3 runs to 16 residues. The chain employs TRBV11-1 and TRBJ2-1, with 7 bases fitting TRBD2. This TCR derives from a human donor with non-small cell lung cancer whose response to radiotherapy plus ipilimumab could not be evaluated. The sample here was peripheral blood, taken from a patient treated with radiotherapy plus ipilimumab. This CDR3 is CASSSVTSVRYIEQFF. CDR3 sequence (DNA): TGTGCCAGCAGCTCCGTAACTAGCGTCCGTTACATTGAGCAGTTCTTC.